At least ten counts were recorded for the clone carrying this T cell receptor (beta chain). The antigen is unknown. This specimen comes from a study of T cells in Graves' hyperthyroidism and ophthalmopathy. Study conclusions and caveats: Expanded thyroid clonotypes (above 0.001) were mostly also found in blood. Using 13 V-J features, a model discriminated ophthalmopathy from stable hyperthyroidism.

RNA transcripts gave rise to amplified TCR beta CDR3 regions. Initially, a first-round RT-PCR of the TCR CDR3 employed the HTBI primer set. Using its own MiXCR run on the multiplex PCR reads, TCRdb lists one record per CDR3 protein. Among fewer than 500,000 distinct CDR3 sequences listed, over 12% were seen once. This CDR3 has 13 amino acids. The V gene lost 6 bases and the J gene lost 5 bases, with 10 bases spanning the gap. PBMCs were obtained from over 8.5 ml fresh peripheral blood. The receptor's source is a man younger than 30 with Graves' ophthalmopathy. The V and J genes are TRBV12-3 or TRBV12-4 and TRBJ2-2; D assignment may be TRBD1 or TRBD2 (6 bases each). Sequenced input: blood. The CDR3 region is CASRIGGTGELFF. CDR3 DNA sequence: TGTGCCAGCAGGATAGGGGGGACCGGGGAGCTGTTTTTT.